This TCR beta chain is from a study of blood T cell repertoires in COVID-19. Participant ages covered roughly 18 to 89 years across 24 US areas. In the original processing: Amplification of reference gene primers was used by the study to estimate nucleated cell counts. Clones were sequenced by immunoSEQ multiplex PCR, and TCRdb holds only the in-frame ones, with some missing. V and J calls and clone size are as listed in that table; D and trimming were resolved from the DNA. The sample includes hundreds of thousands of clones, 85% to 90% of them seen just once. V dropped 1 base and J dropped 5; count of bases not matched to a gene: 7. Germline CDR1 and CDR2: SGHDN and FVKESK. CDR3 length: 15 residues.

The TCR comes from a man aged 40-49 years who had recovered from COVID-19. The chain combines TRBV14 with TRBJ1-2; 7 bases align to TRBD1. Material: PBMCs or T cells enriched from blood (not recorded which). This CDR3 is CASSQAPDREYGYTF. CDR3 in DNA: TGTGCCAGCAGCCAAGCGCCCGACAGGGAGTATGGCTACACCTTC.